The 8 T cell receptor beta chains given below trace back to one sample, sequenced in a study of vaccination effects on CD4 cells after COVID-19 (dated by TCRdb to the early 2020s). After 10 to 11 days of culture, CD4+ T cells were isolated with the EasySep CD4+ T cell isolation kit. Each participant got two doses of an mRNA SARS-CoV-2 vaccine, either BNT162b2 or mRNA-1273. The library was built by means of the immunoSEQ multiplex PCR assay. TCRdb carries this immuneACCESS record with in-frame sequences only. Its versions omit some clonotypes, under half of them owing to an unresolved V gene in the studies checked, with the rest unexplained. This sample has tens of thousands of clones in its table, and about 70% of those were observed once. The ten largest clones take up more than 7% of the sample. Which antigens these TCRs recognize remains unknown. Sequenced material: CD4+ T cells from PBMCs cultured without peptide, taken after COVID-19 vaccination. These receptors were collected from a human donor who received a COVID-19 vaccine.

The J gene is TRBJ2-7, the V gene TRBV27; tentatively, D is TRBD1 (5 bases). Germline values: CDR1 MNHEY, CDR2 SMNVEV (reference sequence). The CDR3 is 13 residues long. Deletions cut 2 bases from V and 1 base from J, with 6 bases between. This CDR3 reads CASSLDSSYEQYF. The CDR3 DNA reads as TGTGCCAGCAGTTTAGACAGTTCCTACGAGCAGTACTTC.

This clone was detected a few times. V gene TRBV10-3 combines with J gene TRBJ2-7; D is uncertain. CDR1 and CDR2 (germline): ENHRY, SYGVKD. The CDR3 contains 11 residues. V shed 4 bases and J shed 4 bases, with 5 bases lying between them. The CDR3: CAISGGYEQYF. The DNA of the CDR3 is TGTGCCATCAGTGGGGGATACGAGCAGTACTTC.

CDR3 in DNA: TGTGCCAGCAGCCGGGGGACTAGCGGGATCGGGGAGCAGTTCTTC. Amino acid sequence: CASSRGTSGIGEQFF. V gene TRBV14 combines with J gene TRBJ2-1; 13 nucleotides align to TRBD2. CDR3 length: 15 residues. Germline V gene data show CDR1 as SGHDN and CDR2 as FVKESK. With V trimmed by 4 bases and J by 10 bases, 7 bases remained unmatched.

The chain carries TRBV19 and TRBJ1-2, with D possibly TRBD1 on 6 matching bases. CDR1 LNHDA and CDR2 SQIVND come from the germline V gene (reference sequence). V lost 2 bases and J lost 6, with 16 bases in between. This CDR3 is 15 amino acids long. CDR3 sequence: CASSIWGGGQNGYTF. The CDR3 DNA reads as TGTGCCAGTAGTATATGGGGGGGAGGACAGAATGGCTACACCTTC.

The rearrangement links TRBV5-1 to TRBJ2-7; D call uncertain. CDR1 and CDR2 from the germline V gene are SGHRS and YFSETQ. The CDR3 runs 12 residues. Trimming took off 0 bases at V and 5 bases at J, with 6 bases between the two ends. CDR3 DNA: TGCGCCAGCAGCTTGGAGGGCAACGAGCAGTACTTC. Its translation is CASSLEGNEQYF.

This chain joins TRBV19 and TRBJ2-1, with 13 positions matching TRBD2. Germline CDR1 is LNHDA and CDR2 is SQIVND (reference sequence). This CDR3 has 17 amino acids. Germline trimming cut 9 bases from V and 0 bases from J; bases unmatched to any gene: 8. The CDR3 DNA reads as TGTGCCAGCTTGGGACTAGCGGGACCGAGCTCCTACAATGAGCAGTTCTTC. Amino acid sequence: CASLGLAGPSSYNEQFF.

The table lists this clone with a count of one. The chain couples TRBV21-1 to TRBJ1-4. TRBV21-1 is noted as a pseudogene. The CDR3 contains 16 residues. The CDR3 DNA reads as TGTGCCAGCAGCGTCCGTCCAGCCGCAACTAATGAAAAACTGTTTTTT. This translates into CASSVRPAATNEKLFF.

This chain uses TRBV2 with TRBJ2-1; TRBD2 matches at 11 bases. The trim removed 5 bases at V and 4 bases at J, leaving 4 bases unmatched. The CDR3 consists of 15 residues. Per germline, CDR1 SNHLY and CDR2 FYNNEI. The CDR3 spells CASSLGLAVYNEQFF. The CDR3 DNA sequence: TGTGCCAGCAGTTTGGGACTAGCGGTTTACAATGAGCAGTTCTTC. Full variable domain (rest looked up from reference TRBV2 and TRBJ2-1): EPEVTQTPSHQVTQMGQEVILRCVPISNHLYFYWYRQILGQKVEFLVSFYNNEISEKSEIFDDQFSVERPDGSNFTLKIRSTKLEDSAMYFCASSLGLAVYNEQFFGPGTRLTVL.